Reported below is one TCR beta chain. Its target is not known. The data were obtained in a study of T cells expressing NK-cell markers. For the study at large: Within the sequenced cohort of eight donors, seven exhibited HCMV seropositivity and one was seronegative. Study results and limitations: Similarly, these clonotypes led the CD3+CD56-NKG2C+ fraction as well in a handful of donors.

From the 5' RACE reads, TCRdb lists one entry per CDR3 protein and no DNA. Its clone listing holds about 550,000 distinct CDR3 sequences. The CDR3 covers 16 residues. Germline-derived CDR1 and CDR2 are MDHEN and SYDVKM. Material for sequencing was blood T cells: a sorted CD56 or NKG2C T cell subset, CD4+ or CD8+ T cells, or bulk PBMC T cells (not recorded which). The chain couples TRBV28 to TRBJ2-3; with no DNA, the TCRdb D assignment of TRBD1 cannot be verified. The source of this sequence is a man between 18 and 35 years old in good health. This CDR3 reads CASSRHRGGGTDTQYF.